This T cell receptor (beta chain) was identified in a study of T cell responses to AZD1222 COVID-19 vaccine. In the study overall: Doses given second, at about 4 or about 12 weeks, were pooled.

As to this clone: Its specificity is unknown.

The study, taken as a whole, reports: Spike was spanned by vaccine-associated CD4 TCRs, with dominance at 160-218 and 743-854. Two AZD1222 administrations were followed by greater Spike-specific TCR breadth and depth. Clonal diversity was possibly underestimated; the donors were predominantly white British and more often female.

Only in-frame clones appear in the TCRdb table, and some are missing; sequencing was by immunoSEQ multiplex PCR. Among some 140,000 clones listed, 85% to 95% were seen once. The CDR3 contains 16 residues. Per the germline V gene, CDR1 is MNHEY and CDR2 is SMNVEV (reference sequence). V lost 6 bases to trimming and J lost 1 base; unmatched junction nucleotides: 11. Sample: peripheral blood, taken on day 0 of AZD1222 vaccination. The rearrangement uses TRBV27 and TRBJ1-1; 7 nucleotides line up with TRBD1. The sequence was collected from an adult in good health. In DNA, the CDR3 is TGTGCCAGCAGGGTGGAGGGGGCGCTTTCGAACACTGAAGCTTTCTTT. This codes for CASRVEGALSNTEAFF.